The clone carrying this T cell receptor beta chain turned up a few times. The target antigen is unknown. The sample comes from a study of vaccination and CD4 T cells after COVID-19. Study-wide background: Stimulation of the cells used overlapping spike peptide pools from SARS-CoV-2 and from the common cold coronaviruses HCoV-NL63, HCoV-OC43 and HCoV-229E. Overall study results and limits: SARS-CoV-2-reactive clonotypes rose nonsignificantly, with the median going from approximately 21 to 40. The median proportion of reactive clones detected only post-vaccination in convalescent patients was more than 65%.

As to treatment: approximately nine-day PBMC culture with coronavirus spike peptide pools or control peptides (ViraFEST assay). Nucleocapsid antibodies negative before and after vaccination showed an absence of prior SARS-CoV-2 infection in the healthy vaccine recipients. The CDR3 runs 20 residues. Researchers used the Oncomine TCR Beta short-read assay to sequence DNA from cultured CD4+ T cells. Each CDR3 protein is one row after TCRdb ran MiXCR on the PCR reads. The repertoire holds fewer than 30,000 distinct CDR3 sequences, with roughly 52% as singletons. The chain carries TRBV21-1 and TRBJ1-6; the table names TRBD1, a call not compared with the DNA. TRBV21-1 is assigned pseudogene status. Source: CD4+ T cells from blood, cultured in vitro, taken before SARS-CoV-2 vaccination. This sequence originates from a human donor who received a COVID-19 vaccine. For the CDR3, the DNA is TGTGCCAGCAGCAGAAAATGTGGTCCGGACAGGGAAGGGGGTAATTCACCCCTCCACTTT. Its protein product is CASSRKCGPDREGGNSPLHF.